The T cell receptor beta chain under discussion was sequenced for a study of blood T cells in healthy people across ages. A second PCR of roughly 7 to 11 cycles used a sample-barcoded 5' primer and a J-beta primer mix. TCRdb independently ran MiXCR on the 5' RACE reads; one entry per CDR3 protein. The table has about 780,000 distinct CDR3 sequences, around 50% seen once; the top ten hold around 18%. This clonotype was observed a handful of times. V shed 0 bases and J 12 bases; nucleotides not matched to a gene: 9. The CDR3 loop spans 14 amino acids. Germline V gene lookup returns CDR1 SGHNT and CDR2 YYREEE (reference sequence).

The gene calls are TRBV5-4 and TRBJ2-1; the match to TRBD2 covers 7 bases. Input material: blood. This sequence originates from a man older than 75 in good health. CDR3 sequence: CASSLGSSGRGQFF. CDR3 DNA: TGTGCCAGCAGCTTGGGTTCATCGGGGAGGGGGCAGTTCTTC.